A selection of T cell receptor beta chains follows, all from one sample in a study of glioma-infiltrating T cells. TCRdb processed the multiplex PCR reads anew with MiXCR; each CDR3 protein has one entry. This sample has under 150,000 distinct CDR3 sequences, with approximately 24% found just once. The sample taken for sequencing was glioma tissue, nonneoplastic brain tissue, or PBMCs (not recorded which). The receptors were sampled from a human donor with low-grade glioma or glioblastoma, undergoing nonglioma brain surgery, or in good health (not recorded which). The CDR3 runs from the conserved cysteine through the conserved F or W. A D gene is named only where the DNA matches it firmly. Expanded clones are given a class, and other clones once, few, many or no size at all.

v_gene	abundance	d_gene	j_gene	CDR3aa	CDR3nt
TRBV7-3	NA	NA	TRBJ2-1	CASSFSQNNEQFF	TGTGCCAGCAGCTTCTCCCAGAACAATGAGCAGTTCTTC
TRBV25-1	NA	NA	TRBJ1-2	CASSEWAGDGYTF	TGTGCCAGCAGTGAATGGGCAGGGGATGGCTACACCTTC
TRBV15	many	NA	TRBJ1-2	CATSRGADYGYTF	TGTGCCACCAGCAGAGGGGCAGACTATGGCTACACCTTC
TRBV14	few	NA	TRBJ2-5	CASSRPTVQETQYF	TGTGCCAGCAGCCGCCCGACAGTACAAGAGACCCAGTACTTC
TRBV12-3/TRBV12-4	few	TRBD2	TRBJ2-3	CASSPRDYRTDTQYF	TGTGCCAGCAGCCCCCGGGACTATCGCACAGATACGCAGTATTTT
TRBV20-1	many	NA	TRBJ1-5	CSAREGSGSSQPQHF	TGCAGTGCTAGAGAGGGTAGTGGCAGCTCGCAGCCCCAGCATTTT
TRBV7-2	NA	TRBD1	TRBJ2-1	CASRARGRSYNEQFF	TGTGCCAGCAGAGCCAGGGGGCGCTCCTACAATGAGCAGTTCTTC
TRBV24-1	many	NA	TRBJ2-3	CATSELTTDTQYF	TGTGCCACCAGTGAGCTCACCACAGATACGCAGTATTTT
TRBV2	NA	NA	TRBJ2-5	CASEYQETQYF	TGTGCCAGCGAGTACCAAGAGACCCAGTACTTC
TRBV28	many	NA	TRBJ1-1	CASSSPGLEGAEAFF	TGTGCCAGCAGCTCCCCGGGCCTGGAGGGCGCTGAAGCTTTCTTT
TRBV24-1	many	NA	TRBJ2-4	CATRPNIQYF	TGTGCCACCAGGCCGAACATTCAGTACTTC
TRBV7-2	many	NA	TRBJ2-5	CASSLPPAMKTQYF	TGTGCCAGCAGCTTACCTCCGGCGATGAAGACCCAGTACTTC
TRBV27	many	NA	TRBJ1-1	CASRQLNTEAFF	TGTGCCAGCAGGCAACTGAACACTGAAGCTTTCTTT
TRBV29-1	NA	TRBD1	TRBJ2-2	CSAGTGTNTGELFF	TGCAGCGCTGGGACAGGGACGAACACCGGGGAGCTGTTTTTT
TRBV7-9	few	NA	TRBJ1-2	CASSLADSAYYGYTF	TGTGCCAGCAGCTTAGCTGACAGTGCCTACTATGGCTACACCTTC
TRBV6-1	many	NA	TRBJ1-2	CASSEEEEGYTF	TGTGCCAGCAGTGAAGAGGAAGAAGGCTACACCTTC
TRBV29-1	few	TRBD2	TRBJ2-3	CSVERLAGGNTQYF	TGCAGCGTTGAACGGCTAGCGGGGGGAAATACGCAGTATTTT
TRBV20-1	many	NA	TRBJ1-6	CSARGQTGNSPLHF	TGCAGTGCTAGAGGACAGACCGGGAATTCACCCCTCCACTTT
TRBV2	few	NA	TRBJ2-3	CASSENWGADTQYF	TGTGCCAGCAGTGAAAACTGGGGGGCAGATACGCAGTATTTT
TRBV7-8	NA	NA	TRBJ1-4	CASGLRRKDEKLFF	TGTGCCAGCGGCTTAAGGAGGAAGGATGAAAAACTGTTTTTT
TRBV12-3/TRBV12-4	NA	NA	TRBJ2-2	CASSQGEGGTGELFF	TGTGCCAGCAGCCAGGGGGAGGGCGGCACCGGGGAGCTGTTTTTT
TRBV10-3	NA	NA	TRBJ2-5	CAISEKGSQETQYF	TGTGCCATCAGTGAGAAGGGAAGCCAAGAGACCCAGTACTTC
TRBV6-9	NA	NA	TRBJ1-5	CASSYADTQHF	TGCGCCAGCAGTTATGCGGATACGCAGCATTTT
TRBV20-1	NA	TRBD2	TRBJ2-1	CSARTGGPHNEQFF	TGCAGTGCTAGGACGGGGGGGCCCCACAATGAGCAGTTCTTC
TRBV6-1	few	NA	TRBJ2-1	CASKRWDNEQFF	TGTGCCAGCAAACGGTGGGACAATGAGCAGTTCTTC
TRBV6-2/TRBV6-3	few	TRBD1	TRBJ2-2	CASGYGQGGTGELFF	TGTGCCAGCGGCTATGGACAGGGGGGTACCGGGGAGCTGTTTTTT
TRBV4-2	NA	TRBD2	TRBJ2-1	CASSQERLAGIEQFF	TGTGCCAGCAGCCAAGAACGACTAGCGGGGATTGAGCAGTTCTTC
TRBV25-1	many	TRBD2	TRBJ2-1	CASSFSGGATEQFF	TGTGCCAGCAGTTTTAGCGGGGGGGCTACTGAGCAGTTCTTC
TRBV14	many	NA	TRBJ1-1	CASNLWGYLGIEAFF	TGTGCCAGCAACCTTTGGGGTTACCTGGGTATTGAAGCTTTCTTT
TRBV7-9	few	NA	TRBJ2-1	CASSLFLSGYNEQFF	TGTGCCAGCAGCTTATTCCTCAGCGGTTACAATGAGCAGTTCTTC
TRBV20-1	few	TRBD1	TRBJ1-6	CSARRTGRNSPLHF	TGCAGTGCTAGACGGACAGGGAGGAATTCACCCCTCCACTTT
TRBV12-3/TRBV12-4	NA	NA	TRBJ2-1	CASRPTDTDYNEQFF	TGTGCCAGTCGTCCTACGGACACCGACTACAATGAGCAGTTCTTC
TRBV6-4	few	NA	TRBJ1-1	CASSKGQTSTEAFF	TGTGCCAGCAGTAAAGGACAGACTTCCACTGAAGCTTTCTTT
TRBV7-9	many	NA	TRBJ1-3	CASRPAGPGNTIYF	TGTGCCAGCCGACCGGCAGGACCGGGAAACACCATATATTTT
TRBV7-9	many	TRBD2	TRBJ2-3	CASSLERTSGDTDTQYF	TGTGCCAGCAGCTTAGAACGGACTAGCGGGGACACAGATACGCAGTATTTT
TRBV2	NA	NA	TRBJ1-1	CASSESKSQTAFF	TGTGCCAGCAGTGAAAGCAAAAGCCAAACGGCTTTCTTT
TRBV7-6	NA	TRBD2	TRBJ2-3	CASSLVAGAQYF	TGTGCCAGCAGCTTAGTCGCGGGGGCGCAGTATTTT
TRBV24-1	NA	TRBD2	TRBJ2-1	CATSASGGRSYNEQFF	TGTGCCACCAGTGCTAGCGGGGGGCGATCCTACAATGAGCAGTTCTTC
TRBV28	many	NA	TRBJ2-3	CASRYYRDTDTQYF	TGTGCCAGCAGGTACTACCGAGACACAGATACGCAGTATTTT
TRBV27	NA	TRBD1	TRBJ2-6	CASSGGRYRGVSGANVPTF	TGTGCCAGCAGTGGAGGTCGGTACAGGGGGGTCTCTGGGGCCAACGTCCCGACTTTC
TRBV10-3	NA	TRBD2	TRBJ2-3	CAIRRDSGASTDTQYF	TGTGCCATCAGACGGGATAGCGGGGCGAGCACAGATACGCAGTATTTT